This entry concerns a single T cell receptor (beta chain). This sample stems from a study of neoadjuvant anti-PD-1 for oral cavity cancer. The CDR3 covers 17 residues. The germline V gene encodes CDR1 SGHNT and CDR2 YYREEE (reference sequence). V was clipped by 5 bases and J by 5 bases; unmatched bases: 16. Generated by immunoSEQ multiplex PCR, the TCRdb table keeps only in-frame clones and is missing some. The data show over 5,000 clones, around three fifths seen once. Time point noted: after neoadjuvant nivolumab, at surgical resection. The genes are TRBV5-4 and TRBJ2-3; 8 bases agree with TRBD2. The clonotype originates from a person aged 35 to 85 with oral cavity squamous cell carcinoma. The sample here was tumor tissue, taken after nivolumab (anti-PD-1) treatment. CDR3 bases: TGTGCCAGCAGATGGGCGGGGGGTACCTCAATAGGAGATACGCAGTATTTT. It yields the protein CASRWAGGTSIGDTQYF.